This TCR delta chain originates from a study of Vδ1+ human thymocytes. Study results and caveats: In the thymus, TRG and TRD repertoires looked highly polyclonal with Gaussian CDR3 lengths.

In the case of this clone: The antigen is unknown.

V gave up 0 bases and J gave up 2 bases, with 10 bases separating them. Germline V gene sequence: CDR1 TSWWSYY, CDR2 QGS. The CDR3 is 15 residues long. Thymocytes were sorted as CD3+ TCRVdelta1+ TCRVdelta2- after alphabeta T cell depletion. Between roughly 98% and 99.6% of sorted thymocytes were Vdelta1+. Extracted RNA was reverse transcribed into cDNA. Multiplex PCR used pooled V-gene forward primers and a constant-region reverse primer to amplify CDR3s. TCRdb reapplied CATT to the multiplex PCR reads. The sample has around 76,000 delta-chain clones; around 35% are singletons. Sequencing used Vdelta1+ gamma-delta thymocytes from the thymus. Subset denoted: FACS-sorted CD3+ TCRalphabeta- TCRVdelta1+ TCRVdelta2- thymocytes. This chain connects TRDV1 to TRDJ1; D is undetermined. This clonotype originated in a boy under two years old who had congenital heart surgery. The CDR3 reads CALGELGCGTDKLIF. For the CDR3, the DNA is TGTGCTCTTGGGGAACTGGGGTGTGGGACCGATAAACTCATCTTT.